This TCR beta chain was observed in a study of response to subunit inactivated influenza vaccine. Study results and caveats: That few new T cells are recruited by each seasonal influenza vaccination was the authors' suggestion.

The V end lost 4 bases, the J end lost 8 bases, and 17 bases lay between the germline ends. CDR3 length equals 14 residues. TCRdb reprocessed the RT-PCR reads via MiXCR and lists one record per CDR3 protein. The data show about 700,000 distinct CDR3 sequences, more than 11% seen once. This clonotype was picked up a small number of times. Its antigen remains unidentified. The sequenced sample was PBMCs from blood, obtained approximately 15 days before vaccination. The chain joins TRBV12-3 or TRBV12-4 to TRBJ1-2, with D perhaps TRBD1 (5 bases). The TCR sequence derives from a middle-aged man who received an inactivated influenza vaccine. The CDR3 DNA reads as TGTGCCAGCAGTTACCCACCCGGGACGGTCGGCTACACCTTC. Its translation: CASSYPPGTVGYTF.